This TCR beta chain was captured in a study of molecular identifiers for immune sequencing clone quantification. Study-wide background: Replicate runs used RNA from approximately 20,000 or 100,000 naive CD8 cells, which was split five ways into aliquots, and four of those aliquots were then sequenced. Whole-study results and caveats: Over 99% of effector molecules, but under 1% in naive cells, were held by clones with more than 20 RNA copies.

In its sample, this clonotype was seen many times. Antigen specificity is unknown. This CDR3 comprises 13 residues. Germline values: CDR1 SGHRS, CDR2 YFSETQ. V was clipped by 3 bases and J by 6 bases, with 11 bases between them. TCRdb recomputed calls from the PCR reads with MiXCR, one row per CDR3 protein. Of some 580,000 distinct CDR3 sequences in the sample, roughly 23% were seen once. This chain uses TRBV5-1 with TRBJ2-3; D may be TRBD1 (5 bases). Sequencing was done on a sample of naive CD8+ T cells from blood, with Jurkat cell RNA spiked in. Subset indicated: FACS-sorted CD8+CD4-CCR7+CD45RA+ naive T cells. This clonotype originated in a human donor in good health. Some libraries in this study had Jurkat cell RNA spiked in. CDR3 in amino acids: CASSYTGSDTQYF. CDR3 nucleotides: TGCGCCAGCAGCTACACAGGTTCGGATACGCAGTATTTT.